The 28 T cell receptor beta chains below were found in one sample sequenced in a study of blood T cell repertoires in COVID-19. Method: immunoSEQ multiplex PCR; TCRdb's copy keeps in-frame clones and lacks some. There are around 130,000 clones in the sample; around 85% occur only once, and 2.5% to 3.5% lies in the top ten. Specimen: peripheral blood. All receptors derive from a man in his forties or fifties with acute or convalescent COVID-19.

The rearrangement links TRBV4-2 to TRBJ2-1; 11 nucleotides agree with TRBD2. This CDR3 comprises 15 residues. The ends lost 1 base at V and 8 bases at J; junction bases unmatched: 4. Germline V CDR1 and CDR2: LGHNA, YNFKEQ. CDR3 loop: CASSQGTSGRYEQFF. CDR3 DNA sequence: TGTGCCAGCAGCCAAGGAACTAGCGGGAGATATGAGCAGTTCTTC.

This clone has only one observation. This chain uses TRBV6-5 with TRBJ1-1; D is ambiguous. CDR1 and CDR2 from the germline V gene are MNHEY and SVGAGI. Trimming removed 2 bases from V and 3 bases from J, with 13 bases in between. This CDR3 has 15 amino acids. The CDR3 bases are TGTGCCAGCAGTTACGAGAGAGCTATGTACACTGAAGCTTTCTTT. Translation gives CASSYERAMYTEAFF.

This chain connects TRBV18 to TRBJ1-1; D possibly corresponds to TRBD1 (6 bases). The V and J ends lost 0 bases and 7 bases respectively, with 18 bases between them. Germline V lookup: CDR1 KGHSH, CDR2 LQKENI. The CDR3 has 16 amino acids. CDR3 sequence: CASSPPWTASPFEAFF. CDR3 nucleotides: TGTGCCAGCTCACCACCGTGGACAGCATCTCCTTTTGAAGCTTTCTTT.

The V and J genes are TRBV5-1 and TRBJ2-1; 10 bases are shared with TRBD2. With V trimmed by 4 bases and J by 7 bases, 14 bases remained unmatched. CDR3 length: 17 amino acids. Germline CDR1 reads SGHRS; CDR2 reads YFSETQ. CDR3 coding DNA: TGCGCCAGCAGCCTGCTGGGGGTAGCGGGGGGCCGGAATGAGCAGTTCTTC. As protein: CASSLLGVAGGRNEQFF.

CDR3 amino acids: CASSAGDSGGELFF. CDR3 nucleotides: TGTGCCAGTAGTGCGGGGGATTCGGGCGGGGAGCTGTTTTTT. This chain joins TRBV19 and TRBJ2-2; 7 bases are shared with TRBD2. Germline V CDR1 and CDR2: LNHDA, SQIVND (reference sequence). CDR3 length: 14 amino acids. Losses at the gene ends were 5 bases for V and 7 bases for J; bases not matched to a gene: 7.

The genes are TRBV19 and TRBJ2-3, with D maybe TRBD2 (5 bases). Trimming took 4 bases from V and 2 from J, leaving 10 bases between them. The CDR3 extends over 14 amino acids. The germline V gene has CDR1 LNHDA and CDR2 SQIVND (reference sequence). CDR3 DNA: TGTGCCAGTAGTAGAGACCGGGACACAGATACGCAGTATTTT. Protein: CASSRDRDTDTQYF.

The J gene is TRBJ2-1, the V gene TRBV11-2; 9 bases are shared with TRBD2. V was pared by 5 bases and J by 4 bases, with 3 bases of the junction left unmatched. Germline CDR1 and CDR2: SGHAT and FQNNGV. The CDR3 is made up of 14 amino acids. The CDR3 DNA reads TGTGCCAGCAGCCCTAGCGGGGTATACAATGAGCAGTTCTTC. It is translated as CASSPSGVYNEQFF.

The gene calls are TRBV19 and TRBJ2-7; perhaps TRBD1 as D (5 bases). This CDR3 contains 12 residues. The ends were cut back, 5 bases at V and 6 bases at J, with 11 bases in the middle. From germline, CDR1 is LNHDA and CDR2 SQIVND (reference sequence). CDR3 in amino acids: CASSAGSREQYF. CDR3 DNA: TGTGCCAGTAGTGCAGGGTCGCGCGAGCAGTACTTC.

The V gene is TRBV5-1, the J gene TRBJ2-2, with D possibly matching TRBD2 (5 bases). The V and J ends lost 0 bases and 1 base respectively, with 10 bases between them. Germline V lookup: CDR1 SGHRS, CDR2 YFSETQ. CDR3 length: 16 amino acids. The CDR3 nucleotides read TGCGCCAGCAGCTTGGTGGTCCGGGGGAACACCGGGGAGCTGTTTTTT. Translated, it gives CASSLVVRGNTGELFF.

The CDR3 reads CASSFWTGGNEKLFF. The CDR3 nucleotides read TGTGCCAGCAGCTTCTGGACAGGGGGAAATGAAAAACTGTTTTTT. The rearrangement uses TRBV5-8 and TRBJ1-4, with 10 bases lining up with TRBD1. J was trimmed by 5 bases and V by 2 bases; bases with no gene match: 3. CDR1 is SGHTS and CDR2 is YDEGEE in the germline V gene. The CDR3 extends over 15 amino acids.

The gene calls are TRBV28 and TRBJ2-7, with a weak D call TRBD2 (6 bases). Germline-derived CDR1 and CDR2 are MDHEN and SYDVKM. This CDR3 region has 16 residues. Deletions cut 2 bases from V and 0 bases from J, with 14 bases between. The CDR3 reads CASSLERVRSSYEQYF. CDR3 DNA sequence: TGTGCCAGCAGTTTAGAGCGGGTCCGGAGCTCCTACGAGCAGTACTTC.

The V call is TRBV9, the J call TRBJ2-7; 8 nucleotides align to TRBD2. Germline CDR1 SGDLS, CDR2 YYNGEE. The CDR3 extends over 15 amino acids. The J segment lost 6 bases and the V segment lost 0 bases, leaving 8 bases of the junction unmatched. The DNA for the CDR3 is TGTGCCAGCAGCGTAGAGGGGACTAGTGAGTCCGAGCAGTACTTC. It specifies CASSVEGTSESEQYF.

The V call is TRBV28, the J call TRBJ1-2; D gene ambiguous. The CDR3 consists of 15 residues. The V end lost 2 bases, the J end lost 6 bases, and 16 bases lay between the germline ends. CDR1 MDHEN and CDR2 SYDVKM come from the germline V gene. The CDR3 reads CASSLKFWGGNGYTF. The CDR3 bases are TGTGCCAGCAGTTTAAAGTTCTGGGGAGGGAATGGCTACACCTTC.

CDR3 sequence: CASSPTGTGRSETQYF. The CDR3 DNA reads TGTGCCAGCAGCCCAACTGGGACAGGGCGATCAGAGACCCAGTACTTC. The chain joins TRBV7-9 to TRBJ2-5; 9 nucleotides line up with TRBD1. This CDR3 is built from 16 residues. V shed 5 bases, J shed 4 bases, and the junction held 11 bases outside the gene matches. Germline lookup yields CDR1 SEHNR and CDR2 FQNEAQ (reference sequence). Variable domain in full (rest from reference TRBV7-9 and TRBJ2-5): DTGVSQNPRHKITKRGQNVTFRCDPISEHNRLYWYRQTLGQGPEFLTYFQNEAQLEKSRLLSDRFSAERPKGSFSTLEIQRTEQGDSAMYLCASSPTGTGRSETQYFGPGTRLLVL.

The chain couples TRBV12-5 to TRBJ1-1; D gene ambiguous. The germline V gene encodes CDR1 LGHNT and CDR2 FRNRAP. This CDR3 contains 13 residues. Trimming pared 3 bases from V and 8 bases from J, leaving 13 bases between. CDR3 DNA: TGTGCTAGTGGTTTAGAAAGCTGGTCCGAAGCTTTCTTT. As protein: CASGLESWSEAFF.

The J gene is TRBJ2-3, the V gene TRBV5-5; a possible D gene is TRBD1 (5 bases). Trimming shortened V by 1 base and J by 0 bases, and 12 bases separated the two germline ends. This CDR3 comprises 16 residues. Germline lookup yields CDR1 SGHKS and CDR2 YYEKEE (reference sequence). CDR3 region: CASSLFSGPSTDTQYF. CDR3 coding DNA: TGTGCCAGCAGCTTGTTTTCAGGGCCCAGCACAGATACGCAGTATTTT.

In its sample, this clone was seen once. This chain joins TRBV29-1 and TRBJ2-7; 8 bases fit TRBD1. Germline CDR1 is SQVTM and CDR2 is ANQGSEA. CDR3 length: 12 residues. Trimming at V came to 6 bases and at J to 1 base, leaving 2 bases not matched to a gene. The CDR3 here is CSVDRGSYEQYF. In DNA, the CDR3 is TGCAGCGTAGACAGGGGATCCTACGAGCAGTACTTC.

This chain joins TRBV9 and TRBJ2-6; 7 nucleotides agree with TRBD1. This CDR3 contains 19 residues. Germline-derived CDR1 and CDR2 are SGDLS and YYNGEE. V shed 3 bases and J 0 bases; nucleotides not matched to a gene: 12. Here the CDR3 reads CASSGPRDSRTSGANVLTF. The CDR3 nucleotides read TGTGCCAGCAGCGGACCCCGGGACAGTCGAACCTCTGGGGCCAACGTCCTGACTTTC.

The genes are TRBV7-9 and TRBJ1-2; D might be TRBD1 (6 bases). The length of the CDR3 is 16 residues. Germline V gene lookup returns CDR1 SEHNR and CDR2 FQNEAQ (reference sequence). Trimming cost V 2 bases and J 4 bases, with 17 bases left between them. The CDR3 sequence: CASSLSGSGDRYGYTF. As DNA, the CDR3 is TGTGCCAGCAGCTTAAGTGGGTCAGGGGATCGCTATGGCTACACCTTC.

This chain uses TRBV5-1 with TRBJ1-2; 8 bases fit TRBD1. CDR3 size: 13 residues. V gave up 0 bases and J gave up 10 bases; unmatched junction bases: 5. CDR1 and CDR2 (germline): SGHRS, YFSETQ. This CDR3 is CASSLERTGHYTF. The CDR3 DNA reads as TGCGCCAGCAGCTTGGAAAGGACAGGGCACTACACCTTC.

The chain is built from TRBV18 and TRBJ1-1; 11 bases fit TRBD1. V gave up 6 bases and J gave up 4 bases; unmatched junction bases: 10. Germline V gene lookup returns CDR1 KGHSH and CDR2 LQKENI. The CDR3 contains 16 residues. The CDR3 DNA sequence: TGTGCCAGCTCTCTAGGACAGGGGGCGCGTGGCACTGAAGCTTTCTTT. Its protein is CASSLGQGARGTEAFF. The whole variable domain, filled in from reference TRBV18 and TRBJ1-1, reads NAGVMQNPRHLVRRRGQEARLRCSPMKGHSHVYWYRQLPEEGLKFMVYLQKENIIDESGMPKERFSAEFPKEGPSILRIQQVVRGDSAAYFCASSLGQGARGTEAFFGQGTRLTVV.

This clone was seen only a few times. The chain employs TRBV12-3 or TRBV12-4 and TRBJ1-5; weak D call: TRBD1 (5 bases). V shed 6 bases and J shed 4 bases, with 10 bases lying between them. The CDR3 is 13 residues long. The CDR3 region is CASSNGGNQPQHF. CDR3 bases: TGTGCCAGCAGCAACGGGGGGAATCAGCCCCAGCATTTT.

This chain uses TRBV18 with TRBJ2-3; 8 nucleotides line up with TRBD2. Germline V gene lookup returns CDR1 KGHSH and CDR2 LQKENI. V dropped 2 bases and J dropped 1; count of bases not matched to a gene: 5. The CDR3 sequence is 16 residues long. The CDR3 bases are TGTGCCAGCTCACCAGCGGCAGCGGGGGGCACAGATACGCAGTATTTT. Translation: CASSPAAAGGTDTQYF.

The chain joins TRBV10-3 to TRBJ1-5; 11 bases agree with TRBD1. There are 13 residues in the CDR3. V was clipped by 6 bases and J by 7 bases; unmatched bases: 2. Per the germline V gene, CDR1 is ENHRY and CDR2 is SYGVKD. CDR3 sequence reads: CAIRGQGEQPQHF. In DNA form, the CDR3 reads TGTGCCATCAGGGGACAGGGGGAGCAGCCCCAGCATTTT.

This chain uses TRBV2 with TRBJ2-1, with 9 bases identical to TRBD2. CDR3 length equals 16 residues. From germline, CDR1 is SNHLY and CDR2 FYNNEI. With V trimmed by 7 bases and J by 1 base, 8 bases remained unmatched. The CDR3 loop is CASTEEGLASYNEQFF. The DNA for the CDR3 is TGTGCCAGCACGGAGGAAGGACTAGCGTCCTACAATGAGCAGTTCTTC.

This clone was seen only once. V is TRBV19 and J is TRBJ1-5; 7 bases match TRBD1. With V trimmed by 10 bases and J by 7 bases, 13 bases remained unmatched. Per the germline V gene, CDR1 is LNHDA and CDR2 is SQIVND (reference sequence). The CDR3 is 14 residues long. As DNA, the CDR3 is TGTGCCACCCGTCGAGTCTCAGGGGGGCAGCCCCAGCATTTT. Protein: CATRRVSGGQPQHF.

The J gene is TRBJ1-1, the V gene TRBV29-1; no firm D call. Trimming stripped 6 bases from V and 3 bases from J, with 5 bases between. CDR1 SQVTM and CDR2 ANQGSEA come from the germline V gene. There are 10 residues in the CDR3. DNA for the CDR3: TGCAGCGTCCGCGACACTGAAGCTTTCTTT. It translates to CSVRDTEAFF. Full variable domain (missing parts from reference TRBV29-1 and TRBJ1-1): SAVISQKPSRDICQRGTSLTIQCQVDSQVTMMFWYRQQPGQSLTLIATANQGSEATYESGFVIDKFPISRPNLTFSTLTVSNMSPEDSSIYLCSVRDTEAFFGQGTRLTVV.

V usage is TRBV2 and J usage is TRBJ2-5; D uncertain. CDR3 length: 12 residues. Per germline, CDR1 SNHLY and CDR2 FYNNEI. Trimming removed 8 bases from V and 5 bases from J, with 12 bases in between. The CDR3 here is CASLVARETQYF. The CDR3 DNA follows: TGTGCCAGCTTGGTGGCGAGGGAGACCCAGTACTTC.